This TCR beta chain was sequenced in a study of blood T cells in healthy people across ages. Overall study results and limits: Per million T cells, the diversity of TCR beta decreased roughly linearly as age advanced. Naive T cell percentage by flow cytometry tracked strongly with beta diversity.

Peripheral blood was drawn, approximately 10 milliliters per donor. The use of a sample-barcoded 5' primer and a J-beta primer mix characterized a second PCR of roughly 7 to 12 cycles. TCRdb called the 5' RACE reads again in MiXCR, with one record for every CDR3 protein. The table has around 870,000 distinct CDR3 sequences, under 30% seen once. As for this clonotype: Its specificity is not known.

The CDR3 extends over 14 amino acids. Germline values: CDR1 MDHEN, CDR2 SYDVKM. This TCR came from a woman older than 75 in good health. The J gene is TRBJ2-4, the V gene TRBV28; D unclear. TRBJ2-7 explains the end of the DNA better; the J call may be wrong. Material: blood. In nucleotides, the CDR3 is TGTGCCAGCAGTGCTCCGGTGCTCCCCTACGAGCAGTACTTC. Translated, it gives CASSAPVLPYEQYF.